This passage covers 26 T cell receptor beta chains from one sample sequenced in a study of regulatory T cells in long-lasting Graves disease. The time point was: newly diagnosed GD, antithyroid drugs for less than 3 months. RNA extracted from PBMCs served as the sequencing template. According to the study, TCR beta libraries were built with iRepertoire HTBI primers and CDR3-region Arm-PCR. TCRdb processed the multiplex PCR reads anew with MiXCR; each CDR3 protein has one entry. The table records 450,000 to 500,000 distinct CDR3 sequences, 15% to 20% of them present only once. The sample was also reused in another study, on T cells in Graves' hyperthyroidism and ophthalmopathy.

The sequencing used peripheral blood mononuclear cells (PBMCs), collected at new diagnosis, from a patient treated with antithyroid drugs. All receptors come from a man in his forties with Graves disease.

The J gene is TRBJ2-2, the V gene TRBV7-9; TRBD2 aligns across 13 bases. CDR1 and CDR2 (germline): SEHNR, FQNEAQ (reference sequence). Germline trimming cut 7 bases from V and 6 bases from J; bases unmatched to any gene: 11. There are 17 residues in the CDR3. CDR3 residues: CASKVRTSGSIAGELFF. The CDR3 DNA follows: TGTGCCAGCAAAGTCAGGACTAGCGGGAGTATTGCCGGGGAGCTGTTTTTT.

The chain uses TRBV29-1 and TRBJ2-7; 8 bases match TRBD1. The V gene's germline CDR1 is SQVTM and CDR2 ANQGSEA. The ends lost 4 bases at V and 5 bases at J; junction bases unmatched: 7. The CDR3 covers 13 residues. The CDR3 DNA reads TGCAGCGTTGTAGAGACAGGGGTCAACGAGCAGTACTTC. Its protein is CSVVETGVNEQYF.

This clonotype showed up many times. The chain uses TRBV12-3 or TRBV12-4 and TRBJ1-1, with D uncertain. Trimming left V 8 bases short and J 5 bases short, with 12 bases between. CDR3 length: 12 amino acids. CDR3 residues: CASCRHATEAFF. The CDR3, as DNA: TGTGCCAGCTGTCGGCACGCGACTGAAGCTTTCTTT.

This clonotype was detected ten times or more. The rearrangement links TRBV27 to TRBJ1-6; no reliable D call. Trimming stripped 5 bases from V and 8 bases from J, with 13 bases between. This CDR3 region has 14 residues. The V gene's germline CDR1 is MNHEY and CDR2 SMNVEV (reference sequence). The CDR3 here is CASSPAGRDSPLHF. The CDR3 DNA follows: TGTGCCAGCAGTCCCGCGGGGAGGGATTCACCCCTCCACTTT.

This clonotype was detected ten times or more. The rearrangement links TRBV12-3 or TRBV12-4 to TRBJ2-1, with 10 bases that match TRBD2. This CDR3 region has 14 residues. The V and J ends lost 3 bases and 8 bases, in that order; junction bases with no gene match: 4. In DNA, the CDR3 is TGTGCCAGCAGTTTGGGGGGGACTAGCGATGAGCAGTTCTTC. It translates to CASSLGGTSDEQFF.

The table lists this clonotype with many counts. The genes are TRBV24-1 and TRBJ2-1; 10 positions agree with TRBD2. With 2 bases clipped from V and 4 bases from J, the junction kept 4 bases outside the gene matches. Germline CDR1 and CDR2: KGHDR and SFDVKD. The CDR3 consists of 16 residues. DNA of the CDR3: TGTGCCACCAGTGATTCACAGCGGGAGGGATACAATGAGCAGTTCTTC. Its protein product is CATSDSQREGYNEQFF.

This clonotype occurred many times. The rearrangement links TRBV5-1 to TRBJ1-2, with D hard to call. Germline V gene data show CDR1 as SGHRS and CDR2 as YFSETQ. The CDR3 runs 14 residues. The germline V and J ends were trimmed by 1 base and 8 bases, with 15 bases remaining between them. The CDR3 sequence is CASSLSGKEQGYTF. The DNA for the CDR3 is TGCGCCAGCAGCTTGTCGGGAAAAGAACAAGGCTACACCTTC.

This clonotype was observed a few times. The chain employs TRBV24-1 and TRBJ2-3; 7 nucleotides line up with TRBD1. The junction had 5 bases not matched to a gene; V was cut back by 4 bases and J by 2 bases. Germline V lookup: CDR1 KGHDR, CDR2 SFDVKD. The CDR3 has 15 amino acids. The CDR3 here is CATSDRDSFTDTQYF. In nucleotides, the CDR3 is TGTGCCACCAGTGACAGGGACAGCTTCACAGATACGCAGTATTTT.

This rearrangement joins TRBV28 to TRBJ2-3, with D perhaps TRBD2 (6 bases). The germline gives CDR1 MDHEN, CDR2 SYDVKM. Trimming shortened V by 10 bases and J by 9 bases, and 20 bases separated the two germline ends. The CDR3 loop spans 13 amino acids. CDR3 in amino acids: CATMGLPSFTQYF. As DNA, the CDR3 is TGTGCCACTATGGGACTCCCTTCATTCACGCAGTATTTT.

This clonotype has ten or more counts. The rearrangement links TRBV7-3 to TRBJ2-1, with TRBD2 matching over 10 bases. After removal of 2 bases from V and 2 bases from J, the junction contained 9 bases not matched to a gene. The CDR3 contains 18 residues. CDR1 SGHTA and CDR2 FQGTGA come from the germline V gene. CDR3 loop: CASSLSGIAGGAYNEQFF. The CDR3 DNA follows: TGTGCCAGCAGCTTATCTGGAATAGCGGGAGGCGCCTACAATGAGCAGTTCTTC. Full variable domain (rest looked up from reference TRBV7-3 and TRBJ2-1): GAGVSQTPSNKVTEKGKYVELRCDPISGHTALYWYRQSLGQGPEFLIYFQGTGAADDSGLPNDRFFAVRPEGSVSTLKIQRTERGDSAVYLCASSLSGIAGGAYNEQFFGPGTRLTVL.

At least ten counts were recorded for this clonotype. The chain links TRBV20-1 to TRBJ1-1; D not certain. V lost 1 base and J lost 4, with 4 bases in between. Germline-derived CDR1 and CDR2 are DFQATT and SNEGSKA (reference sequence). The CDR3 has 11 amino acids. CDR3 sequence (DNA): TGCAGTGCTAGAGGGGCCACTGAAGCTTTCTTT. Translation gives CSARGATEAFF.

In its sample, this clonotype was seen a few times. V usage is TRBV29-1 and J usage is TRBJ2-1, with D perhaps TRBD1 or TRBD2 (5 bases each). CDR3 length: 14 amino acids. Between the trimmed V and J ends, which lost 2 bases and 5 bases, there was a span of 13 bases. Germline V gene lookup returns CDR1 SQVTM and CDR2 ANQGSEA. The CDR3 DNA follows: TGCAGCGTTGAACGGGACCGAGGAGACAATGAGCAGTTCTTC. Translated: CSVERDRGDNEQFF.

Many counts were recorded for this clonotype. The V and J genes are TRBV12-3 or TRBV12-4 and TRBJ2-5; no clear D. Trimming left V 2 bases short and J 4 bases short, with 8 bases between. CDR3 length: 13 amino acids. CDR3 loop: CASSLKRRETQYF. CDR3 DNA sequence: TGTGCCAGCAGTTTAAAACGGCGAGAGACCCAGTACTTC.

The chain employs TRBV20-1 and TRBJ2-7; 9 nucleotides agree with TRBD1. The V and J ends lost 2 bases and 7 bases, in that order; junction bases with no gene match: 9. This CDR3 has 14 residues. Germline V lookup: CDR1 DFQATT, CDR2 SNEGSKA (reference sequence). The CDR3 loop reads CSARLGDRVGEQYF. DNA for the CDR3: TGCAGTGCTAGACTGGGGGACAGGGTGGGTGAGCAGTACTTC.

There are a few counts of this clonotype. The chain combines TRBV24-1 with TRBJ2-1; 11 positions agree with TRBD2. The length of the CDR3 is 20 residues. From germline, CDR1 is KGHDR and CDR2 SFDVKD. The trim removed 7 bases at V and 0 bases at J, leaving 16 bases unmatched. The CDR3 sequence: CATSQGRGTSGLISYNEQFF. DNA of the CDR3: TGTGCCACCAGCCAGGGGAGGGGGACTAGCGGTTTAATCTCCTACAATGAGCAGTTCTTC.

The CDR3 DNA reads as TGTGCCACCAGTGACCGATGGGGGGAGCCCCAGCATTTT. This codes for CATSDRWGEPQHF. The chain uses TRBV24-1 and TRBJ1-5; tentative D call: TRBD1 (5 bases). V lost 4 bases, J lost 8 bases, and 11 bases lay in between. The germline V gene encodes CDR1 KGHDR and CDR2 SFDVKD. The CDR3 is 13 amino acids.

Many counts were recorded for this clonotype. The V gene is TRBV20-1, the J gene TRBJ2-7, with TRBD1 matching over 7 bases. V shed 2 bases, J shed 5 bases, and the junction held 0 bases outside the gene matches. CDR1 is DFQATT and CDR2 is SNEGSKA in the germline V gene (reference sequence). The CDR3 is 11 amino acids. The CDR3 region is CSARQGDEQYF. In DNA form, the CDR3 reads TGCAGTGCTAGACAGGGGGACGAGCAGTACTTC.

This chain joins TRBV6-2 or TRBV6-3 and TRBJ2-7, with 8 bases aligning to TRBD1. V shed 2 bases, J shed 4 bases, and the junction held 7 bases outside the gene matches. CDR3 length: 15 residues. Germline CDR1 is MNHEY and CDR2 is SVGEGT. The CDR3 is CASSYGGQGTYEQYF. In DNA form, the CDR3 reads TGTGCCAGCAGTTACGGTGGACAGGGAACGTACGAGCAGTACTTC.

This clonotype was seen at least ten times. The J gene is TRBJ1-2, the V gene TRBV12-3 or TRBV12-4, with TRBD1 identical over 9 bases. J gave up 7 bases and V 3 bases, and 12 bases lay outside the gene matches. This CDR3 comprises 16 residues. The CDR3 here is CASSFRRTGDIGGYTF. DNA of the CDR3: TGTGCCAGCAGTTTCAGGAGGACAGGGGATATCGGTGGCTACACCTTC.

This clonotype was counted many times. This rearrangement joins TRBV18 to TRBJ1-5, with D maybe TRBD1 (6 bases). The CDR3 consists of 15 residues. The V gene's germline CDR1 is KGHSH and CDR2 LQKENI. With 3 bases removed from V and 4 bases from J, the gap between germline ends came to 13 bases. For the CDR3, the DNA is TGTGCCAGCTCACCGGACGGGACACCTAATCAGCCCCAGCATTTT. Its protein is CASSPDGTPNQPQHF.

This clonotype was observed at least ten times. The chain uses TRBV7-9 and TRBJ2-1; the match to TRBD2 covers 12 bases. V was pared by 5 bases and J by 8 bases, with 7 bases of the junction left unmatched. CDR3 length: 15 residues. Germline V gene lookup returns CDR1 SEHNR and CDR2 FQNEAQ (reference sequence). As DNA, the CDR3 is TGTGCCAGCAGCCTGACTAGCGGGAGTTATCATGAGCAGTTCTTC. It codes for CASSLTSGSYHEQFF.

This clonotype was recorded a few times. The chain is built from TRBV7-2 and TRBJ2-1; 8 nucleotides agree with TRBD2. Germline V lookup: CDR1 SGHTA, CDR2 FQGNSA. The CDR3 is 18 amino acids. J was trimmed by 6 bases and V by 0 bases; bases with no gene match: 13. CDR3 nucleotides: TGTGCCAGCAGCTTAGCGCTAGCAGCGGGAGAACTCATCAATGAGCAGTTCTTC. The encoded protein is CASSLALAAGELINEQFF.

This clonotype was seen a handful of times. This chain joins TRBV12-3 or TRBV12-4 and TRBJ1-4; 9 nucleotides match TRBD1. J lost 5 bases, V lost 8 bases, and 15 bases had no gene match. This CDR3 comprises 17 residues. CDR3 nucleotides: TGTGCCAGCTCGAGTTTGGAGGACACAGGGGGCAATGAAAAACTGTTTTTT. As protein: CASSSLEDTGGNEKLFF.

This clonotype was counted a few times. This chain joins TRBV7-3 and TRBJ1-2; D might be TRBD1 (6 bases). Germline V gene lookup returns CDR1 SGHTA and CDR2 FQGTGA. Trimming took 5 bases from V and 4 from J, leaving 14 bases between them. The CDR3 covers 14 residues. CDR3 region: CASSTTGYSYGYTF. The CDR3 region has the DNA TGTGCCAGCAGCACCACAGGGTATAGCTATGGCTACACCTTC.

This clonotype was detected a few times. The chain employs TRBV12-3 or TRBV12-4 and TRBJ2-1; tentative D call: TRBD2 (6 bases). This CDR3 spans 14 amino acids. Trimming left V 1 base short and J 8 bases short, with 12 bases between. This chain's CDR3 is CASSLGRGGDEQFF. The CDR3 DNA is TGTGCCAGCAGTTTAGGACGGGGCGGGGATGAGCAGTTCTTC.

This clonotype was seen many times. This rearrangement joins TRBV6-1 to TRBJ2-3, with 8 positions matching TRBD2. The CDR3 length is 16 residues. Germline V CDR1 and CDR2: MNHNS, SASEGT. The V and J ends lost 6 bases and 0 bases, in that order; junction bases with no gene match: 8. The CDR3, as DNA: TGTGCCAGCAGGGGTAGCGGGAAGGAAAGCACAGATACGCAGTATTTT. Its translation is CASRGSGKESTDTQYF.